These T cell receptor beta chains were read from a single sample in a study of cytomegalovirus exposure and HLA in healthy donors. Profiled with immunoSEQ multiplex PCR; TCRdb holds only in-frame clones, not every one. The data contain 100,000 to 150,000 clones, about 8.6% of them seen just once; the ten biggest clones take up 5.5% to 7.5%. Material for sequencing was PBMCs. The receptors shown here come from a woman aged 40-49 years in good health and CMV-seropositive. CDR3s include the opening cysteine and the closing phenylalanine or tryptophan. The order of the fields is clone size, D gene, J gene, V gene, CDR3 DNA, CDR3 protein. The D gene is left open where the match is weak. Clone size is stated in some rows and not others, as once, few, many or a class when expanded.

>-|TRBD2|TRBJ2-1|TRBV29-1
TGCAGCTTAAGGGGCGGGGGGGCATGGGAGCAGTTCTTC
CSLRGGGAWEQFF
>few|-|TRBJ2-7|TRBV7-9
TGTGCCAGCAGCTTAGCGGCCGGGGAATCCTACGAGCAGTACTTC
CASSLAAGESYEQYF
>-|-|TRBJ2-1|TRBV30
TGTGCCTGGAGGCATAGGGTGGGGGGACTTCACTACAATGAGCAGTTCTTC
CAWRHRVGGLHYNEQFF
>few|-|TRBJ2-3|TRBV6-5
TGTGCCAGCAGCCCGGCGGGGGCCTACACAGATACGCAGTATTTT
CASSPAGAYTDTQYF
>-|-|TRBJ2-1|TRBV5-8
TGTGCCAGCAGCACCCTATACAATGAGCAGTTCTTC
CASSTLYNEQFF
>few|-|TRBJ2-7|TRBV19
TGTGCCAGTAGTATTGGAAGTAGGGGGCAGTACTTC
CASSIGSRGQYF
>-|TRBD2|TRBJ2-6|TRBV2
TGTGCCAGCAGCCTAGGACTAGGGGCTGGGGCCAACGTCCTGACTTTC
CASSLGLGAGANVLTF
>-|TRBD1|TRBJ1-2|TRBV19
TGTGCCAGTAGCTGGACAGGGGTTTACGGCTACACCTTC
CASSWTGVYGYTF
>-|-|TRBJ1-1|TRBV10-2
TGCGCCAGCAGTGAGGAGGGTTACACTGAAGCTTTCTTT
CASSEEGYTEAFF
>few|TRBD1|TRBJ1-5|TRBV27
TGTGCCAGCAGACGAGGGGCCCGGGACAGGATGCAGCCCCAGCATTTT
CASRRGARDRMQPQHF
>few|-|TRBJ2-1|TRBV28
TGTGCCAGCAGTTCCCACAGGGGAGGTGAGCAGTTCTTC
CASSSHRGGEQFF
>-|TRBD2|TRBJ2-1|TRBV7-3
TGTGCCAGCAGCTTACCTAGCGGGGGAAGGGCCTACAATGAGCAGTTCTTC
CASSLPSGGRAYNEQFF
>-|TRBD1|TRBJ1-1|TRBV10-3
TGTGCCATCAAGACAGGGGGCAGTGGCACTGAAGCTTTCTTT
CAIKTGGSGTEAFF
>few|-|TRBJ2-1|TRBV7-2
TGTGCCAGCAGCTTAGAACTATTCCAAAATGAGCAGTTCTTC
CASSLELFQNEQFF
>few|TRBD1|TRBJ1-2|TRBV4-2
TGTGCCAGCAGCCAAGAATGGGGGCCAGGGGGCTATGGCTACACCTTC
CASSQEWGPGGYGYTF
>-|TRBD2|TRBJ2-1|TRBV14
TGTGCCAGCAGCCAAGGTAGCGGGGGTTACAATGAGCAGTTCTTC
CASSQGSGGYNEQFF
>few|-|TRBJ1-1|TRBV7-9
TGTGCCAGCAGCTTTTCCGGGGTGGCCACTGAAGCTTTCTTT
CASSFSGVATEAFF
>-|-|TRBJ1-1|TRBV30
TGTGCCTGGAAACAGGAAAACACTGAAGCTTTCTTT
CAWKQENTEAFF
>-|-|TRBJ1-6|TRBV5-1
TGCGCCAGCAGCCCGGTTGAGGGAAATAATTCACCCCTCCACTTT
CASSPVEGNNSPLHF
>-|TRBD1|TRBJ1-2|TRBV30
TGTGCCTGGAGTGAGGGGGCACGCTATGGCTACACCTTC
CAWSEGARYGYTF
>few|-|TRBJ1-1|TRBV28
TGTGCCAGCAGTTTATATCCCGGGAACACTGAAGCTTTCTTT
CASSLYPGNTEAFF
>-|-|TRBJ2-7|TRBV5-6
TGTGCCAGCAGCAGGGAAAACAGGGCCCTCGAGCAGTACTTC
CASSRENRALEQYF
>few|-|TRBJ2-3|TRBV5-8
TGTGCCAGCAGCCCGAGGGCAGATACGCAGTATTTT
CASSPRADTQYF
>-|-|TRBJ2-5|TRBV9
TGTGCCAGCAGCGTAGGGGGCGCCGGGTTCGGAGAGACCCAGTACTTC
CASSVGGAGFGETQYF
>-|TRBD1|TRBJ1-2|TRBV4-2
TGTGCCAGCAGCCGATTGGGACAGACCTTCTATGGCTACACCTTC
CASSRLGQTFYGYTF
>-|TRBD2|TRBJ2-1|TRBV15
TGTGCCACCAAAAGAGGGACTAGCGGAACCAGCTCCTACAATGAGCAGTTCTTC
CATKRGTSGTSSYNEQFF
>few|-|TRBJ1-1|TRBV30
TGTGCCTGGAGTTTCGGGAGTTCGCGGAACACTGAAGCTTTCTTT
CAWSFGSSRNTEAFF
>few|-|TRBJ2-7|TRBV18
TGTGCCAGCTCCGAGGGAACAGAGGGCGAGCAGTACTTC
CASSEGTEGEQYF
>few|-|TRBJ2-7|TRBV6-6
TGTGCCAGCAGTTTTGGTCAACAGGGTGGCTCCTACGAGCAGTACTTC
CASSFGQQGGSYEQYF
>-|TRBD1|TRBJ1-2|TRBV6-5
TGTGCCAGCAGTAGGGACAGGGGGCTTTATGGCTACACCTTC
CASSRDRGLYGYTF
>-|-|TRBJ1-1|TRBV27
TGTGCCAGCAGTTCCCGACCGATCCGGGGGACTGAAGCTTTCTTT
CASSSRPIRGTEAFF
>-|TRBD1|TRBJ1-6|TRBV6-1
TGTGCCAGCAAAAGGGACAGGGGGGATTCACCCCTCCACTTT
CASKRDRGDSPLHF
>few|TRBD1|TRBJ1-2|TRBV7-9
TGTGCCAGCAGCTTAGCGAGGGGGCTTGATGGCTACACCTTC
CASSLARGLDGYTF
>-|-|TRBJ1-1|TRBV5-5
TGTGCCAGCAGTTTTCCAGGGCTAGGGAAAGCTTTCTTT
CASSFPGLGKAFF
>-|-|TRBJ2-1|TRBV5-4
TGTGCCAGCAGCCCGAGTAGCGGCCCTAGCTCCTACAATGAGCAGTTCTTC
CASSPSSGPSSYNEQFF
>many|TRBD1|TRBJ1-6|TRBV15
TGTGCCACCAGTTTGGGACAGAATAATTCACCCCTCCACTTT
CATSLGQNNSPLHF
>-|-|TRBJ1-2|TRBV30
TGTGCCTGGAGTGAGACAGGTCTCTATGGCTACACCTTC
CAWSETGLYGYTF
>few|TRBD1|TRBJ1-1|TRBV9
TGTGCCAGCAGCGCGGGACAGAAGAACACTGAAGCTTTCTTT
CASSAGQKNTEAFF
>-|-|TRBJ1-2|TRBV5-4
TGTGCCAGCAGCCTGGAAGTCCAGGGGCATGGCTACACCTTC
CASSLEVQGHGYTF
>-|-|TRBJ1-2|TRBV7-9
TGTGCCAGCAGCGCCCGAGAGGTGAATGGCTACACCTTC
CASSAREVNGYTF
>few|TRBD2|TRBJ2-2|TRBV5-1
TGCGCCAGCAGCCCCTTGCGGGGGGCTTACACCGGGGAGCTGTTTTTT
CASSPLRGAYTGELFF
>few|TRBD1|TRBJ1-3|TRBV5-6
TGTGCCAGCAGCTCCAGGGGGTTCTCTGGAAACACCATATATTTT
CASSSRGFSGNTIYF